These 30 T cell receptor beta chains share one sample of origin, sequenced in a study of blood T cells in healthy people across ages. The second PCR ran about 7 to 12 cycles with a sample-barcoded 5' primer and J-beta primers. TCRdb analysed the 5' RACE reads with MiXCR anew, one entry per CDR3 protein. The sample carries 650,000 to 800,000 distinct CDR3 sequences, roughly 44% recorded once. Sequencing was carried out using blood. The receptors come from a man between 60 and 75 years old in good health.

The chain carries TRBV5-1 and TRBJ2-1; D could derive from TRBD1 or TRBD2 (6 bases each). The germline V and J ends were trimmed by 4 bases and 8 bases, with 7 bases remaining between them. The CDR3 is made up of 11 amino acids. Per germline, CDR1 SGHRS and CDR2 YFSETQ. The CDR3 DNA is TGCGCCAGCAGCGGGGGGCATGAGCAGTTCTTC. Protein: CASSGGHEQFF.

CDR3 sequence reads: CASSLIAGGTYEQYF. The CDR3 DNA is TGTGCCAGCAGCTTAATAGCGGGGGGGACTTACGAGCAGTACTTC. The rearrangement links TRBV11-3 to TRBJ2-7; 11 bases fit TRBD2. The CDR3 has 15 residues. With V trimmed by 2 bases and J by 4 bases, 4 bases remained unmatched. The V gene's germline CDR1 is SGHNT and CDR2 YENEEA.

CDR3 DNA: TGTGCCAGCAGGACCCGGGACAGGTTAAATCAGCCCCAGCATTTT. It yields the protein CASRTRDRLNQPQHF. V gene TRBV28 combines with J gene TRBJ1-5, with 8 bases fitting TRBD1. The CDR3 spans 15 residues. The V and J ends lost 6 bases and 4 bases, in that order; junction bases with no gene match: 8. CDR1 is MDHEN and CDR2 is SYDVKM in the germline V gene.

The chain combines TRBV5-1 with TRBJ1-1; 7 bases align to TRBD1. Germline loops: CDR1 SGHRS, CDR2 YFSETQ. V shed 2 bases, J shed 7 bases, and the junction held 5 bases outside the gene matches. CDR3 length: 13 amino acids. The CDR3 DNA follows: TGCGCCAGCAGCTTCCAGGGGGAAAGTGAAGCTTTCTTT. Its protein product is CASSFQGESEAFF.

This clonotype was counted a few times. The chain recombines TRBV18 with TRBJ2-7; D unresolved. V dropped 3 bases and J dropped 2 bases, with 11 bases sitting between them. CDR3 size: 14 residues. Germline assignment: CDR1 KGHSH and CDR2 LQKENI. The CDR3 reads CASSPYPATYEQYF. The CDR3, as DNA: TGTGCCAGCTCACCCTACCCGGCGACCTACGAGCAGTACTTC.

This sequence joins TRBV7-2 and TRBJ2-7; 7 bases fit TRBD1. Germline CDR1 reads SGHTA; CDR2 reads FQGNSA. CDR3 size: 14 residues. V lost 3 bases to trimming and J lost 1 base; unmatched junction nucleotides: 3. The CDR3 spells CASSFSRGSYEQYF. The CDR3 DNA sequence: TGTGCCAGCAGCTTTTCCAGGGGGTCCTACGAGCAGTACTTC.

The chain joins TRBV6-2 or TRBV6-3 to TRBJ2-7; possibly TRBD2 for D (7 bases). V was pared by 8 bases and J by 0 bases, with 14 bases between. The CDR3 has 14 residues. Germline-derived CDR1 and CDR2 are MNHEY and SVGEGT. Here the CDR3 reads CASHPGDYSYEQYF. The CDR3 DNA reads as TGTGCCAGCCACCCAGGGGACTACTCCTACGAGCAGTACTTC.

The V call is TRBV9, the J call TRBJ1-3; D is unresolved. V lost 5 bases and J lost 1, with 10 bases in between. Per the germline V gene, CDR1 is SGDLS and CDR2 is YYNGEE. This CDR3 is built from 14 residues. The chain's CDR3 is CASSGGSSGNTIYF. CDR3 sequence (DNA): TGTGCCAGCAGTGGAGGGTCTTCTGGAAACACCATATATTTT.

The CDR3 is CASSFGPGTSREQYF. The CDR3 coding sequence is TGTGCCAGCAGCTTTGGCCCCGGGACTAGCCGCGAGCAGTACTTC. V usage is TRBV11-2 and J usage is TRBJ2-5; 9 positions match TRBD2. The J call may be faulty, since TRBJ2-7 better matches the DNA end. Germline V gene sequence: CDR1 SGHAT, CDR2 FQNNGV. The CDR3 loop spans 15 amino acids.

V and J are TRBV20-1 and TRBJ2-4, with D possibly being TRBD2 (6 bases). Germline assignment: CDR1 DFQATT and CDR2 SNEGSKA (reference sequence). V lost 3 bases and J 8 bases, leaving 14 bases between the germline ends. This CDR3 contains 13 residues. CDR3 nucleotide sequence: TGCAGTGCTAGGAGTTCCCCGGGGGACATTCAGTACTTC. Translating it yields CSARSSPGDIQYF.

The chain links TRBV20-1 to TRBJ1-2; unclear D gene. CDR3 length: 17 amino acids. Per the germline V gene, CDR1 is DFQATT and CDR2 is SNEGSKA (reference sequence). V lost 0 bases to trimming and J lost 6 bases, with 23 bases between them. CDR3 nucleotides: TGCAGTGCTAGAGATCGGGAGCGGGAGGCTCTAATTGATGGCTACACCTTC. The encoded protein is CSARDREREALIDGYTF.

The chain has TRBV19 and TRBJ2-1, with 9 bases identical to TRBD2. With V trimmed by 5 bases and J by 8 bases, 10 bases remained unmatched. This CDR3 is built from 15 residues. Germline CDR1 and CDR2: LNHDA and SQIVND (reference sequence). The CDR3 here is CASSPSSGGRDEQFF. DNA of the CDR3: TGTGCCAGTAGTCCCTCCAGCGGGGGGCGGGATGAGCAGTTCTTC.

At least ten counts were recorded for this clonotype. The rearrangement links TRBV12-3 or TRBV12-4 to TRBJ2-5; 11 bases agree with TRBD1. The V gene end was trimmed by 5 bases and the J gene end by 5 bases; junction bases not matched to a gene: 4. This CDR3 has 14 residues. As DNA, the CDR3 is TGTGCCAGCAGTGTGGACAGGGGGCGTGAGACCCAGTACTTC. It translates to CASSVDRGRETQYF.

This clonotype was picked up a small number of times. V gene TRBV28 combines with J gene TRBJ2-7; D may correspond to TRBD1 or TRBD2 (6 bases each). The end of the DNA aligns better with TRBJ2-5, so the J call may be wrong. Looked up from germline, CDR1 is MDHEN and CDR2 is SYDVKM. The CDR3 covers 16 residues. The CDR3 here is CASSLSRGGRWETQYF. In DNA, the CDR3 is TGTGCCAGCAGTTTATCCCGAGGGGGGCGATGGGAGACCCAGTACTTC.

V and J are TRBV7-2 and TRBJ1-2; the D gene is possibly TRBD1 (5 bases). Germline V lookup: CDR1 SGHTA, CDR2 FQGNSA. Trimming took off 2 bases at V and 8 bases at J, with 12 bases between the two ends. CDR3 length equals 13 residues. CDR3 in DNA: TGTGCCAGCAGCTTATTTGGGGGGGACGGCTACACCTTC. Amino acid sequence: CASSLFGGDGYTF.

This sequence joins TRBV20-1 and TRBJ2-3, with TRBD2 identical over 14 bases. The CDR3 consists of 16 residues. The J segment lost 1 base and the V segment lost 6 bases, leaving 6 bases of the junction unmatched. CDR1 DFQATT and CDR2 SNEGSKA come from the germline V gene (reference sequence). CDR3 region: CSAAGLAGGRTDTQYF. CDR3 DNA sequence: TGCAGTGCCGCAGGACTAGCGGGGGGCCGCACAGATACGCAGTATTTT.

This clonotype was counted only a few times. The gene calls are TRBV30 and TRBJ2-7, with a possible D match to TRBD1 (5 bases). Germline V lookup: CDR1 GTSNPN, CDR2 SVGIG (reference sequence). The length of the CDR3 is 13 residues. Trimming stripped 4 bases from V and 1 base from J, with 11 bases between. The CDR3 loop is CAWKGRTSYEQYF. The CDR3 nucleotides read TGTGCCTGGAAGGGCAGGACATCCTACGAGCAGTACTTC.

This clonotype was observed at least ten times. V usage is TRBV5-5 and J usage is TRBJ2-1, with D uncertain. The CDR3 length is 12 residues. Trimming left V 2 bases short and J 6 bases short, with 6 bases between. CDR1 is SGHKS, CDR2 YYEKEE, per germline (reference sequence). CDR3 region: CASSLTVNEQFF. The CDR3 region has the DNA TGTGCCAGCAGCTTAACGGTCAATGAGCAGTTCTTC.

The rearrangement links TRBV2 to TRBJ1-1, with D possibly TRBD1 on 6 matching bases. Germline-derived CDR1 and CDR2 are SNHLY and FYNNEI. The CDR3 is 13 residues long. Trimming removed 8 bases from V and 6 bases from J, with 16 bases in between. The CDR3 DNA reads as TGTGCCAGCGGAACAGGGTTTGGGGCTGAAGCTTTCTTT. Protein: CASGTGFGAEAFF. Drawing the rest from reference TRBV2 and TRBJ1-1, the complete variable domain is EPEVTQTPSHQVTQMGQEVILRCVPISNHLYFYWYRQILGQKVEFLVSFYNNEISEKSEIFDDQFSVERPDGSNFTLKIRSTKLEDSAMYFCASGTGFGAEAFFGQGTRLTVV.

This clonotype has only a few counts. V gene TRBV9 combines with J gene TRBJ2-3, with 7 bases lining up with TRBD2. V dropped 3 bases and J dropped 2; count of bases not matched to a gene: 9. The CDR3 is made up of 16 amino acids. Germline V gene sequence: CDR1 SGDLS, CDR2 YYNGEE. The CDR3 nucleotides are TGTGCCAGCAGCGCGCCCTCGGGGGGAATCACAGATACGCAGTATTTT. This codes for CASSAPSGGITDTQYF.

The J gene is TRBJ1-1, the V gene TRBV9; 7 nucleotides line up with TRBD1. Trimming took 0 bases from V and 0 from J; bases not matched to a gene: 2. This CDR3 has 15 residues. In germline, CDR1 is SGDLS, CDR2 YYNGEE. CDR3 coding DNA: TGTGCCAGCAGCGTAGAGGGGGCCCTGAACACTGAAGCTTTCTTT. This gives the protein CASSVEGALNTEAFF.

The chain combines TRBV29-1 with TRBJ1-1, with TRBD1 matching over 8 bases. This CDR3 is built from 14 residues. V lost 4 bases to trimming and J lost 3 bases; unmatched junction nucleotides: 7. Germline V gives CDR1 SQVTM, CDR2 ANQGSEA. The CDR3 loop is CSVGQDRVYTEAFF. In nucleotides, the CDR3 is TGCAGCGTTGGACAGGACAGGGTTTACACTGAAGCTTTCTTT.

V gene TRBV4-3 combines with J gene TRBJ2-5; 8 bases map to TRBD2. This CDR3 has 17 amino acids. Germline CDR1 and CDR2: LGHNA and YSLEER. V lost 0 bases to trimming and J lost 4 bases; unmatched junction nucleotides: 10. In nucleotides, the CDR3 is TGCGCCAGCAGCCAAGATCTAAGCAGCGGGGGTGGAGAGACCCAGTACTTC. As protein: CASSQDLSSGGGETQYF.

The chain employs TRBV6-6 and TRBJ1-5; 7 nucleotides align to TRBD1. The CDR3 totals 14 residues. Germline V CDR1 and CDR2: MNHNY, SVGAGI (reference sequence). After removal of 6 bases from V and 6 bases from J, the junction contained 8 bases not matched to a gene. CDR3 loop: CASSPTGLSQPQHF. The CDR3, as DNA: TGTGCCAGCAGCCCGACAGGGCTTAGTCAGCCCCAGCATTTT.

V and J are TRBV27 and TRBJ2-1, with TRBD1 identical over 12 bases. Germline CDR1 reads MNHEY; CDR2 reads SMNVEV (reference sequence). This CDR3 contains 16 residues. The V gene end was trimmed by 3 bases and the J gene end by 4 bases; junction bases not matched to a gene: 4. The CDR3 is CASSFGTGGPYNEQFF. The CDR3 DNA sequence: TGTGCCAGCAGTTTTGGGACAGGGGGCCCATACAATGAGCAGTTCTTC.

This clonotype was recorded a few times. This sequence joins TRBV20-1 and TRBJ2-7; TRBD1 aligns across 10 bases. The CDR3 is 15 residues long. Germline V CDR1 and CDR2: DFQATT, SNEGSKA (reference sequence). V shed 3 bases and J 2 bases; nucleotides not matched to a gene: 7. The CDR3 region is CSARQTGTGAYEQYF. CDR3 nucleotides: TGCAGTGCTAGGCAGACAGGGACAGGGGCCTACGAGCAGTACTTC.

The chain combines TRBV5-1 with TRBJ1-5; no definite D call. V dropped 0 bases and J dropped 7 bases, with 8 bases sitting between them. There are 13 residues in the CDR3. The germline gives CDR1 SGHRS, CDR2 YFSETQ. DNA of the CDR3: TGCGCCAGCAGCTTGGGTGACGGACAGCCCCAGCATTTT. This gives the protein CASSLGDGQPQHF.

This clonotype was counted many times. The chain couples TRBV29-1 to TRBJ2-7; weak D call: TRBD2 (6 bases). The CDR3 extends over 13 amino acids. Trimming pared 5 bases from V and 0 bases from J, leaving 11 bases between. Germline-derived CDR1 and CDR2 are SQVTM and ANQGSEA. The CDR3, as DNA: TGCAGCGTTCGCGTGGGGGGCTCCTACGAGCAGTACTTC. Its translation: CSVRVGGSYEQYF.

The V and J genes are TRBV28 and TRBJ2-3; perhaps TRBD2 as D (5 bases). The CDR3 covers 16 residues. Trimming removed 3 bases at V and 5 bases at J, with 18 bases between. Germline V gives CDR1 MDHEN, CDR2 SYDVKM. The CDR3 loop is CASSFSGRGLIDTQYF. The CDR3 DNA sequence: TGTGCCAGCAGTTTTTCAGGTCGAGGGCTGATAGATACGCAGTATTTT. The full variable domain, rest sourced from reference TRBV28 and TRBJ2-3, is DVKVTQSSRYLVKRTGEKVFLECVQDMDHENMFWYRQDPGLGLRLIYFSYDVKMKEKGDIPEGYSVSREKKERFSLILESASTNQTSMYLCASSFSGRGLIDTQYFGPGTRLTVL.

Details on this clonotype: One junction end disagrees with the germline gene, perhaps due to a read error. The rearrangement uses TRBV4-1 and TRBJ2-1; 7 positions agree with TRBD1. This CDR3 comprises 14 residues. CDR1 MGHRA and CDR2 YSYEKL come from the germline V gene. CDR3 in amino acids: CTSSQDTGEETQFF. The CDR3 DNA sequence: TGCACCAGCAGCCAAGATACAGGGGAAGAGACCCAGTTCTTC.